The T cell receptor beta chain described here comes from a study of beta chain features in type 1 diabetes. Study-wide results and limits: When Type 1 diabetes patients were examined, their TCRB CDR3s proved moderately but significantly shorter in all four CD4+ subsets.

Expressed TCRB transcripts were sequenced because the entire RNA isolate underwent reverse transcription. Sequenced by immunoSEQ multiplex PCR; TCRdb stores in-frame clones only, minus some. The sample yields around 710,000 clones, 9.5% to 15% seen once. Note on this clone: The antigen is not known.

Germline loops: CDR1 SGHNT, CDR2 YYREEE (reference sequence). V lost 2 bases to trimming and J lost 2 bases; unmatched junction nucleotides: 6. There are 16 residues in the CDR3. The genes are TRBV5-4 and TRBJ2-5; 10 bases align to TRBD1. The clonotype originates from a man between 25 and 39 years old with type 1 diabetes. The material sequenced was naive CD4+ T cells from blood. CDR3 protein: CASSLPGQGIQETQYF. The CDR3 DNA is TGTGCCAGCAGCTTACCGGGACAGGGGATTCAAGAGACCCAGTACTTC.